These 12 T cell receptor beta chains came from one sample sequenced in a study of blood T cell repertoires in COVID-19. Profiled with immunoSEQ multiplex PCR; TCRdb holds only in-frame clones, not every one. The table includes roughly 200,000 clones, approximately 83% detected once. Sequencing input: PBMCs or T cells enriched from blood (not recorded which). These receptors came from a woman aged 40 to 55 with acute COVID-19.

CDR3 nucleotide sequence: TGTGCCAGCAGCCGGTTGATAAGCACTGAAGCTTTCTTT. Encoded protein: CASSRLISTEAFF. The chain carries TRBV11-3 and TRBJ1-1; D gene uncertain. V lost 5 bases to trimming and J lost 4 bases, with 11 bases between them. This CDR3 region has 13 residues. Per germline, CDR1 SGHNT and CDR2 YENEEA.

The rearrangement links TRBV2 to TRBJ1-1; 7 bases match TRBD1. The CDR3 totals 13 residues. Germline V CDR1 and CDR2: SNHLY, FYNNEI. J gave up 4 bases and V 6 bases, and 5 bases lay outside the gene matches. CDR3 residues: CASRVTGATEAFF. DNA of the CDR3: TGTGCCAGCAGAGTTACAGGGGCCACTGAAGCTTTCTTT. Full variable domain (outside the CDR3, taken from reference TRBV2 and TRBJ1-1): EPEVTQTPSHQVTQMGQEVILRCVPISNHLYFYWYRQILGQKVEFLVSFYNNEISEKSEIFDDQFSVERPDGSNFTLKIRSTKLEDSAMYFCASRVTGATEAFFGQGTRLTVV.

The chain combines TRBV5-6 with TRBJ1-3; D might be TRBD1 (6 bases). Germline V CDR1 and CDR2: SGHDT, YYEEEE. Deletions cut 0 bases from V and 0 bases from J, with 16 bases between. The CDR3 runs 18 residues. In DNA, the CDR3 is TGTGCCAGCAGCTTGGGGGTAGATACAGGGACCTCTGGAAACACCATATATTTT. Its protein product is CASSLGVDTGTSGNTIYF. The full variable domain, its missing parts supplied by reference TRBV5-6 and TRBJ1-3, is DAGVTQSPTHLIKTRGQQVTLRCSPKSGHDTVSWYQQALGQGPQFIFQYYEEEERQRGNFPDRFSGHQFPNYSSELNVNALLLGDSALYLCASSLGVDTGTSGNTIYFGEGSWLTVV.

Comment on this clone: The germline gene is not matched at one end of the junction; a read error may be the cause. The genes are TRBV11-3 and TRBJ2-7; D is undetermined. In germline, CDR1 is SGHNT, CDR2 YENEEA. This CDR3 has 13 residues. CDR3 loop: CASSLVESSEQYF. For the CDR3, the DNA is TGTGCCAGCAGCTTAGTAGAGTCCTCCGAGCAGTACTTC.

In this sample, this clone turned up a few times. The junction and the germline gene differ at one end; a read error may be behind it. V gene TRBV2 combines with J gene TRBJ1-6, with a possible D match to TRBD1 (6 bases). From germline, CDR1 is SNHLY and CDR2 FYNNEI. This CDR3 has 11 residues. In DNA form, the CDR3 reads TGTGCCAGCAGAGACGGGACACCACTCCACTTT. It codes for CASRDGTPLHF.

V is TRBV7-7 and J is TRBJ2-2; 7 positions agree with TRBD1. The CDR3 contains 16 residues. Trimming cost V 6 bases and J 0 bases; bases outside gene matches: 7. CDR1 SSHAT and CDR2 FNYEAQ come from the germline V gene (reference sequence). Here the CDR3 reads CASSPTGASNTGELFF. Written as DNA, the CDR3 is TGTGCCAGCAGTCCTACAGGGGCTTCGAACACCGGGGAGCTGTTTTTT.

The chain recombines TRBV7-2 with TRBJ2-7; 9 positions match TRBD1. The length of the CDR3 is 14 residues. J gave up 2 bases and V 5 bases, and 4 bases lay outside the gene matches. Germline V gene lookup returns CDR1 SGHTA and CDR2 FQGNSA. CDR3: CASSAQGAPYEQYF. The CDR3, as DNA: TGTGCCAGCAGCGCACAGGGGGCCCCCTACGAGCAGTACTTC.

V and J are TRBV28 and TRBJ1-1; perhaps TRBD1 as D (5 bases). V lost 3 bases and J lost 1, with 9 bases in between. Germline values: CDR1 MDHEN, CDR2 SYDVKM. This CDR3 has 14 residues. The CDR3 region is CASSLGRANTEAFF. CDR3 DNA sequence: TGTGCCAGCAGTTTGGGCAGGGCGAACACTGAAGCTTTCTTT.

V is TRBV28 and J is TRBJ2-7; possible D gene TRBD2, 5 bases. CDR1 is MDHEN, CDR2 SYDVKM, per germline. V gave up 2 bases and J gave up 3 bases, with 11 bases separating them. The CDR3 sequence is 14 residues long. The CDR3 nucleotides are TGTGCCAGCAGTTTAACGGCGGGCAGCTACGAGCAGTACTTC. Translated, it gives CASSLTAGSYEQYF.

The J gene is TRBJ2-1, the V gene TRBV28, with 8 positions matching TRBD2. Trimming removed 5 bases from V and 1 base from J; junction bases left unmatched: 4. This CDR3 has 15 residues. Germline V gives CDR1 MDHEN, CDR2 SYDVKM. CDR3 region: CASSLAGYSYNEQFF. CDR3 DNA sequence: TGTGCCAGCAGTCTAGCGGGTTATTCCTACAATGAGCAGTTCTTC.

V gene TRBV10-2 combines with J gene TRBJ2-1, with 10 bases that match TRBD2. CDR1 is WSHSY and CDR2 is SAAADI in the germline V gene. The junction had 12 bases not matched to a gene; V was cut back by 4 bases and J by 9 bases. The CDR3 loop spans 16 amino acids. The CDR3 DNA sequence: TGCGCCAGCAGTGTTACGAGCGGGAGGGCCTCGGGTGAGCAGTTCTTC. Translation gives CASSVTSGRASGEQFF.

V usage is TRBV4-1 and J usage is TRBJ1-6, with D perhaps matching TRBD1 (5 bases). The ends were cut back, 1 base at V and 0 bases at J, with 10 bases in the middle. Looked up from germline, CDR1 is MGHRA and CDR2 is YSYEKL. This CDR3 spans 17 amino acids. As DNA, the CDR3 is TGCGCCAGCAGCCAAGGCCAGGGTAGCTCCTATAATTCACCCCTCCACTTT. Its protein is CASSQGQGSSYNSPLHF.